This TCR beta chain comes out of a study of blood T cell repertoires in COVID-19. Study-wide context: From the United States, Italy and Spain came samples of acute and convalescent COVID-19. The cDNA or gDNA used as material had been derived from T cells, B-cell-depleted T cells, or PBMCs.

Authors' processing steps: Nucleated cell number was recorded as an estimate derived from reference gene primer amplification. TCRdb keeps only in-frame clones here, not all; method: immunoSEQ multiplex PCR. That table supplies the V and J calls and clone size; D and trimming were determined from the DNA. Of approximately 88,000 clones in the sample, about 93% were seen once. Germline CDR1 is SGHNT and CDR2 is YYREEE (reference sequence). This CDR3 comprises 13 residues. Deletions cut 5 bases from V and 2 bases from J, with 11 bases between. This clonotype was sampled from a woman aged 45-59 years in a cohort sampled during active COVID-19. The chain couples TRBV5-4 to TRBJ2-7, with D maybe TRBD2 (6 bases). Sequencing was performed on peripheral blood. CDR3 nucleotides: TGTGCCAGCAGACCCTGGGGGGCCTACGAGCAGTACTTC. This gives the protein CASRPWGAYEQYF.